Listed here are 2 T cell receptor beta chains from one sample, sequenced in a study of OX40 agonist ivuxolimab in advanced cancers. Produced via immunoSEQ multiplex PCR; TCRdb's table is partial and in-frame only. Of around 69,000 clones detected, 70% to 90% appear once; the ten largest clones hold 2.5% to 3%. The sample here was CD4+ or CD8+ T cells sorted from blood, taken in a trial of the OX40 agonist ivuxolimab. The receptors originated from an adult with an advanced solid tumor such as melanoma, head and neck, liver or kidney cancer.

This chain uses TRBV10-1 with TRBJ2-7, with a possible D match to TRBD1 (5 bases). CDR3 size: 14 residues. V was clipped by 4 bases and J by 0 bases, with 10 bases between them. The germline gives CDR1 WNHNN, CDR2 SYGVQD (reference sequence). Written as DNA, the CDR3 is TGCGCCAGCAGTGCAGGGTCTAGCTCCTACGAGCAGTACTTC. This gives the protein CASSAGSSSYEQYF.

V is TRBV7-8 and J is TRBJ2-7, with 14 bases aligning to TRBD2. The germline gives CDR1 SGHVS, CDR2 FQNEAQ. This CDR3 is 18 amino acids long. The V segment lost 5 bases and the J segment 0 bases; nucleotides outside the gene matches: 9. The CDR3 is CASSPRTSGRTSSYEQYF. Here the CDR3 DNA reads TGTGCCAGCAGCCCCCGGACTAGCGGGAGGACCAGCTCCTACGAGCAGTACTTC.